This TCR beta chain was recovered during a study of OX40 agonist ivuxolimab in advanced cancers. Using immunoSEQ multiplex PCR, the repertoire was profiled, and TCRdb retains in-frame clones only, with some absent. The sample has about 98,000 clones; 70% to 90% are singletons. Here the sequenced sample was CD4+ or CD8+ T cells sorted from blood, taken in a trial of the OX40 agonist ivuxolimab. The TCR originated in an adult with an advanced solid tumor such as melanoma, head and neck, liver or kidney cancer.

The CDR3 spells CASSPSGPGLASYTF. The CDR3 coding sequence is TGTGCCAGCTCACCCTCCGGACCCGGGTTGGCGAGCTACACCTTC. The V gene is TRBV18, the J gene TRBJ1-2; D is unresolved. The germline CDR1 and CDR2 sequences are KGHSH and LQKENI. This CDR3 is 15 amino acids long. V gave up 3 bases and J gave up 9 bases, with 20 bases separating them.